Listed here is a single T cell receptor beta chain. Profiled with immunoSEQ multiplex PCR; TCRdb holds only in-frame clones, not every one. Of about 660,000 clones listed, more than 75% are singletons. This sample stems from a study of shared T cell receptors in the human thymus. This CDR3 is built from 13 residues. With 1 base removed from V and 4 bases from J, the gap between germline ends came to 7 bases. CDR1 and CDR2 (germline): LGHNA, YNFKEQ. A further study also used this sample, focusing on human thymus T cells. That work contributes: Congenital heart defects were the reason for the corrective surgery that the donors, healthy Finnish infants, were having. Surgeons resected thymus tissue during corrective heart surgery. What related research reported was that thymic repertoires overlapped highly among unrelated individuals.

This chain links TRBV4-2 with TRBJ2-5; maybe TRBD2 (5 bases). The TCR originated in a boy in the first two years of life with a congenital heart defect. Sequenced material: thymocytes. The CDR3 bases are TGTGCCAGCAGCCAAGTACGGGGAGAGACCCAGTACTTC. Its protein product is CASSQVRGETQYF.